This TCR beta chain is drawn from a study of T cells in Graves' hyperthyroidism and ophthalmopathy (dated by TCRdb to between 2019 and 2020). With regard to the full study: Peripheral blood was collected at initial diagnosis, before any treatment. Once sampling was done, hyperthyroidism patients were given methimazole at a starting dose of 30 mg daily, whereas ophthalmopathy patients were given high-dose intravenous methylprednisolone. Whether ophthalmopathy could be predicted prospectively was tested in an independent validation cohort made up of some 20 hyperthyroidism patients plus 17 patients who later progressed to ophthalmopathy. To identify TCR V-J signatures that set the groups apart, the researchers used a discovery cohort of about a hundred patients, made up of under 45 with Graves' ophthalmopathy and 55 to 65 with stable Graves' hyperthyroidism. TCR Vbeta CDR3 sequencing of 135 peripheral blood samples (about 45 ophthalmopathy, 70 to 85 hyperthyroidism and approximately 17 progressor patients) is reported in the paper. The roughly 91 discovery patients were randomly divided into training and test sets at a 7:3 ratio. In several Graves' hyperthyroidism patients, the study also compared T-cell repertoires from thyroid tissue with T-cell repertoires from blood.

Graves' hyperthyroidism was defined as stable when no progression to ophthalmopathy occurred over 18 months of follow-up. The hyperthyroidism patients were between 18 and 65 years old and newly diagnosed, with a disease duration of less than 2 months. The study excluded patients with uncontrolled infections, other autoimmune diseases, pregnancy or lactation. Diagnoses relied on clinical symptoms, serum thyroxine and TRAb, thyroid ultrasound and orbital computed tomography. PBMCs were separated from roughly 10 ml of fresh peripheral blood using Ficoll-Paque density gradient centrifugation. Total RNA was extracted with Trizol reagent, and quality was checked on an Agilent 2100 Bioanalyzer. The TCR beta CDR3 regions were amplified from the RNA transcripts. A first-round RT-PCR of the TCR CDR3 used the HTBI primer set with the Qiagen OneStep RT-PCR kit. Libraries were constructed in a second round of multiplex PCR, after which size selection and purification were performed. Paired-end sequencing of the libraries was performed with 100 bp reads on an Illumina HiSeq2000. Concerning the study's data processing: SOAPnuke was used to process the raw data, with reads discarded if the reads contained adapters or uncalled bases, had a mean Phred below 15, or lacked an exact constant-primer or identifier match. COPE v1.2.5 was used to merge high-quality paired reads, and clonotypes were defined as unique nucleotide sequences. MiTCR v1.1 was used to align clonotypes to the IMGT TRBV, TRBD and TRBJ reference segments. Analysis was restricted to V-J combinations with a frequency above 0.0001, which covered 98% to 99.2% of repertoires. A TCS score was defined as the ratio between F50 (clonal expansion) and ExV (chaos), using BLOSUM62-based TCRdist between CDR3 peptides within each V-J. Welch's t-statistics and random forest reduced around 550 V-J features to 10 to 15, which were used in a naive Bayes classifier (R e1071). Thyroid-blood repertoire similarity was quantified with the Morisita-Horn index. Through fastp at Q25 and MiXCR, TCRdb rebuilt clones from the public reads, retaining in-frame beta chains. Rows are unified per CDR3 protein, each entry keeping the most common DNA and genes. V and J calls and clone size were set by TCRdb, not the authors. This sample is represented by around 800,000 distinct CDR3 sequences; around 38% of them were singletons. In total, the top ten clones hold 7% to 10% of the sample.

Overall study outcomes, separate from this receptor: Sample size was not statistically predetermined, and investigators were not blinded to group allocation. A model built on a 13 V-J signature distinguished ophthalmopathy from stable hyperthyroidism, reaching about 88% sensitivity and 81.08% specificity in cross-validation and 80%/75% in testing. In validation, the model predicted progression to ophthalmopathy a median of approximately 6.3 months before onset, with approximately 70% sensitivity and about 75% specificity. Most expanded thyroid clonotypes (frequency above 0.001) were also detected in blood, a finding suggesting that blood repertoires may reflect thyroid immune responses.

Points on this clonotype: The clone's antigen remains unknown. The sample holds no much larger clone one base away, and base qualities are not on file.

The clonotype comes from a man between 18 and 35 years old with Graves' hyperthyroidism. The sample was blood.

CDR3 reads: CSARDTRTSEQYF. The bases read TGCAGTGCTAGAGATACCAGAACCTCCGAGCAGTACTTC. The V and J segments used are TRBV20-1 and TRBJ2-7; the D gene cannot be resolved reliably. CDR1 and CDR2 were assigned from the germline V gene (reference sequence) as DFQATT and SNEGSKA. Trimming removed 0 bases from V and 6 bases from J, leaving 12 bases between the germline ends. From cysteine to phenylalanine, the CDR3 is 13 amino acids long. Only CDR3 DNA remains: 39 bases, in frame from the first base.